The present T cell receptor (beta chain) was sequenced within a study of control samples from healthy donors and cancer patients. TCRdb's table, derived via immunoSEQ multiplex PCR, lists solely in-frame clones and lacks some. The sample carries some 90,000 clones, 70% to 90% recorded once. Germline-derived CDR1 and CDR2 are KGHDR and SFDVKD. V shed 7 bases and J shed 4 bases, with 13 bases lying between them. This CDR3 has 15 amino acids. The specimen was blood. The genes are TRBV24-1 and TRBJ2-6, with D perhaps TRBD1 or TRBD2 (5 bases each). This TCR was sampled from a woman aged 60 to 75 in good health. The CDR3 loop is CATSQGPSGANVLTF. The CDR3 DNA sequence: TGTGCCACCAGCCAGGGACCTTCCGGGGCCAACGTCCTGACTTTC.